One and the same sample provided the 28 T cell receptor beta chains below, sequenced in a study of T-cell reconstitution after alpha-beta-depleted transplantation in children. The library targeted TCRbeta and was prepared with unique molecular identifiers. TCRdb reanalysed the PCR reads using MiXCR and keeps one entry per CDR3 protein. Of more than 400,000 distinct CDR3 sequences listed, roughly 10% are singletons. Sequencing was performed on PBMCs, mostly from graft donor cells, taken 180 days after TCRalphabeta/CD19-depleted stem cell transplant. Every receptor here comes from a female patient aged 2-10 years who had a stem cell transplant for aplastic anemia, so the T cells may come from the graft donor.

This clonotype was counted at least ten times. The rearrangement links TRBV7-9 to TRBJ1-2, with D possibly TRBD1 on 6 matching bases. The CDR3 contains 14 residues. Trimming left V 4 bases short and J 5 bases short, with 14 bases between. CDR1 and CDR2 (germline): SEHNR, FQNEAQ (reference sequence). The CDR3 region has the DNA TGTGCCAGCAGCTACTCCGGGACATCATATGGCTACACCTTC. The encoded protein is CASSYSGTSYGYTF.

This clonotype was seen many times. The chain joins TRBV4-3 to TRBJ2-5; D may be TRBD1 or TRBD2 (7 bases each). Germline CDR1 and CDR2: LGHNA and YSLEER. Trimming took off 8 bases at V and 4 bases at J, with 23 bases between the two ends. This CDR3 has 16 residues. The CDR3 nucleotides read TGCGCCAGCCGACCTTGGGAGGGGGCCCCAGCAGAGACCCAGTACTTC. It encodes CASRPWEGAPAETQYF.

This chain uses TRBV6-1 with TRBJ1-1; TRBD1 matches 10 bases. CDR1 is MNHNS and CDR2 is SASEGT in the germline V gene. This CDR3 comprises 13 residues. V trimming: 4 bases; J trimming: 7 bases; junction bases outside the gene matches: 3. In DNA, the CDR3 is TGTGCCAGCAGTGTCCGGGACAGGGGTGAAGCTTTCTTT. It codes for CASSVRDRGEAFF.

The sample holds one count of this clonotype. This chain joins TRBV5-1 and TRBJ2-1; the match to TRBD1 covers 8 bases. CDR3 length: 11 amino acids. Trimming took 4 bases from V and 12 from J; bases not matched to a gene: 3. Germline lookup yields CDR1 SGHRS and CDR2 YFSETQ. CDR3 DNA sequence: TGCGCCAGCAGCCCCGGACAGGGGCAGTTCTTC. Translating it yields CASSPGQGQFF.

The chain employs TRBV12-3 or TRBV12-4 and TRBJ2-7; D gene unclear. Trimming left V 5 bases short and J 5 bases short, with 19 bases between. The CDR3 is 15 amino acids. CDR3 region: CASSPAPVLVDEQYF. The CDR3 DNA follows: TGTGCCAGCAGTCCCGCGCCGGTCCTCGTTGACGAGCAGTACTTC.

The chain uses TRBV12-3 or TRBV12-4 and TRBJ1-1; D is undetermined. The CDR3 contains 13 residues. V was clipped by 7 bases and J by 2 bases, with 11 bases between them. CDR3 sequence (DNA): TGTGCCAGCACCCTGGCCCATAACACTGAAGCTTTCTTT. The encoded protein is CASTLAHNTEAFF.

This rearrangement joins TRBV6-5 to TRBJ2-3, with TRBD2 matching 7 bases. The CDR3 is 16 residues long. Germline CDR1 reads MNHEY; CDR2 reads SVGAGI. Trimming cost V 5 bases and J 0 bases; bases outside gene matches: 8. CDR3 region: CASSRRAGTSTDTQYF. The CDR3 bases are TGTGCCAGCAGTCGCCGAGCGGGAACTAGCACAGATACGCAGTATTTT.

The V and J genes are TRBV12-3 or TRBV12-4 and TRBJ2-1; unclear D gene. Trimming pared 5 bases from V and 8 bases from J, leaving 10 bases between. This CDR3 contains 12 residues. The CDR3 DNA sequence: TGTGCCAGCAGTCCCATAGAGGATGAGCAGTTCTTC. It yields the protein CASSPIEDEQFF.

This clonotype was seen a handful of times. The rearrangement joins TRBV10-3 to TRBJ2-7; TRBD1 matches 10 bases. This CDR3 is built from 13 residues. V lost 6 bases, J lost 5 bases, and 4 bases stayed unmatched. The germline V gene encodes CDR1 ENHRY and CDR2 SYGVKD. The CDR3: CAIRPGQGHEQYF. The CDR3 nucleotides are TGTGCCATCAGACCGGGACAGGGGCACGAGCAGTACTTC.

This clonotype was detected only a few times. The gene calls are TRBV27 and TRBJ2-5, with D possibly being TRBD1 or TRBD2 (5 bases each). CDR3 length equals 13 residues. Germline V gene lookup returns CDR1 MNHEY and CDR2 SMNVEV (reference sequence). The V gene lost 3 bases and the J gene lost 6 bases, with 11 bases spanning the gap. CDR3 nucleotide sequence: TGTGCCAGCAGTTTGTTTGGGGGACAGACCCAGTACTTC. As protein: CASSLFGGQTQYF.

The chain has TRBV20-1 and TRBJ2-1, with D tentatively TRBD1 (5 bases). Per germline, CDR1 DFQATT and CDR2 SNEGSKA (reference sequence). The CDR3 covers 13 residues. The ends were cut back, 3 bases at V and 8 bases at J, with 14 bases in the middle. The CDR3 protein is CSASLLMGHEQFF. CDR3 nucleotide sequence: TGCAGTGCTAGCCTTCTAATGGGGCATGAGCAGTTCTTC.

The chain joins TRBV5-1 to TRBJ1-2, with D perhaps TRBD1 (5 bases). This CDR3 has 17 amino acids. Looked up from germline, CDR1 is SGHRS and CDR2 is YFSETQ. V dropped 1 base and J dropped 3 bases, with 19 bases sitting between them. Here the CDR3 reads CASSLHQTERGYYGYTF. The CDR3 DNA sequence: TGCGCCAGCAGCTTGCACCAGACAGAGAGAGGGTACTATGGCTACACCTTC.

The table lists this clonotype with a few counts. The V gene is TRBV10-3, the J gene TRBJ2-1; 8 nucleotides agree with TRBD1. Germline-derived CDR1 and CDR2 are ENHRY and SYGVKD. This CDR3 region has 13 residues. The J segment lost 12 bases and the V segment lost 6 bases, leaving 10 bases of the junction unmatched. The CDR3 nucleotides are TGTGCCATCAGCGGACAGGGAAGTCCCGGGCAGTTCTTC. This sequence encodes CAISGQGSPGQFF.

The V gene is TRBV5-1, the J gene TRBJ2-1; 9 bases align to TRBD1. CDR1 and CDR2 (germline): SGHRS, YFSETQ. Trimming cost V 0 bases and J 4 bases; bases outside gene matches: 14. The CDR3 consists of 19 residues. The CDR3 DNA is TGCGCCAGCAGCTTGGCCGGACAGGGGTTGCGGGAGTCTTACAATGAGCAGTTCTTC. This sequence encodes CASSLAGQGLRESYNEQFF.

This clonotype appeared many times. The V and J genes are TRBV27 and TRBJ2-2; 11 bases line up with TRBD2. The length of the CDR3 is 15 residues. Germline loops: CDR1 MNHEY, CDR2 SMNVEV (reference sequence). The J segment lost 5 bases and the V segment lost 5 bases, leaving 4 bases of the junction unmatched. The DNA of the CDR3 is TGTGCCAGCAGTGTGACTAGCGGGATTACCGGGGAGCTGTTTTTT. Translation: CASSVTSGITGELFF.

Of note for this clonotype: The junction shows a germline mismatch at one end, possibly a read error. The chain joins TRBV7-2 to TRBJ2-1, with 10 bases identical to TRBD1. Germline V gene lookup returns CDR1 SGHTA and CDR2 FQGNSA. The CDR3 extends over 16 amino acids. In DNA form, the CDR3 reads TGTGCCAGCAGCTTACTTTCAGGACAGGGGGGCAATGAGCAGCTCTTC. Translated: CASSLLSGQGGNEQLF.

The J gene is TRBJ1-1, the V gene TRBV7-8; no clear D. Germline V CDR1 and CDR2: SGHVS, FQNEAQ. The CDR3 loop spans 18 amino acids. Deletions cut 3 bases from V and 0 bases from J, with 20 bases between. In DNA form, the CDR3 reads TGTGCCAGCAGCTTCCCCCGGGAGGGAAAGACCATGAACACTGAAGCTTTCTTT. Protein: CASSFPREGKTMNTEAFF. Filled out from reference TRBV7-8 and TRBJ1-1, the complete variable domain reads GAGVSQSPRYKVAKRGQDVALRCDPISGHVSLFWYQQALGQGPEFLTYFQNEAQLDKSGLPSDRFFAERPEGSVSTLKIQRTQQEDSAVYLCASSFPREGKTMNTEAFFGQGTRLTVV.

This chain connects TRBV12-3 or TRBV12-4 to TRBJ2-3, with D perhaps assigned TRBD1 or TRBD2 (6 bases each). V lost 1 base to trimming and J lost 4 bases, with 15 bases between them. The CDR3 is 16 residues long. Here the CDR3 DNA reads TGTGCCAGCAGTTTAGGGGCGGACGGGGGCCCAGATACGCAGTATTTT. Its protein product is CASSLGADGGPDTQYF.

The rearrangement links TRBV4-1 to TRBJ2-7, with TRBD2 matching over 7 bases. The CDR3 totals 15 residues. V dropped 0 bases and J dropped 3; count of bases not matched to a gene: 5. Germline CDR1 reads MGHRA; CDR2 reads YSYEKL. CDR3 in DNA: TGCGCCAGCAGCCAAGAGGCGACTAGCCTCTACGAGCAGTACGTC. It translates to CASSQEATSLYEQYV.

This clonotype has a handful of counts. The CDR3 DNA sequence: TGTGCCAGCAGTTTACGCAGGAACACAGATACGCAGTATTTT. Translating gives CASSLRRNTDTQYF. This chain links TRBV12-3 or TRBV12-4 with TRBJ2-3; D ambiguous. V shed 2 bases and J shed 2 bases, with 8 bases lying between them. CDR3 length equals 14 residues.

The chain uses TRBV7-8 and TRBJ2-3, with 9 bases aligning to TRBD2. Looked up from germline, CDR1 is SGHVS and CDR2 is FQNEAQ. After removal of 5 bases from V and 10 bases from J, the junction contained 16 bases not matched to a gene. The CDR3 is made up of 16 amino acids. The CDR3 here is CASSPSRGGARGSQYF. CDR3 nucleotide sequence: TGTGCCAGCAGCCCTAGCCGCGGGGGGGCCAGAGGTTCGCAGTATTTT.

The chain combines TRBV11-2 with TRBJ2-7; D remains ambiguous. V gave up 0 bases and J gave up 0 bases, with 6 bases separating them. This CDR3 spans 14 amino acids. Per germline, CDR1 SGHAT and CDR2 FQNNGV. The CDR3 spells CASSLDPSSYEQYF. The CDR3 DNA follows: TGTGCCAGCAGCTTAGATCCCAGCTCCTACGAGCAGTACTTC.

The rearrangement links TRBV28 to TRBJ2-5, with 11 positions matching TRBD1. J lost 4 bases, V lost 5 bases, and 6 bases had no gene match. CDR3 length: 15 amino acids. CDR1 is MDHEN, CDR2 SYDVKM, per germline. The CDR3 loop is CASSPDRGRSETQYF. CDR3 DNA: TGTGCCAGCAGTCCGGACAGGGGGCGATCAGAGACCCAGTACTTC.

This clonotype occurred a few times. The chain employs TRBV7-2 and TRBJ1-1; 7 bases match TRBD1. V gave up 1 base and J gave up 1 base; unmatched junction bases: 3. CDR3 length: 15 residues. The germline V gene encodes CDR1 SGHTA and CDR2 FQGNSA. This CDR3 reads CASSLGGQWNTEAFF. DNA of the CDR3: TGTGCCAGCAGCTTAGGGGGACAGTGGAACACTGAAGCTTTCTTT.

The CDR3 loop reads CASSYSRGRGNNSPLHF. The DNA for the CDR3 is TGTGCCAGCAGTTACTCGAGAGGGAGAGGGAATAATTCACCCCTCCACTTT. The chain employs TRBV6-5 and TRBJ1-6; D is uncertain. V dropped 0 bases and J dropped 5 bases, with 14 bases sitting between them. The CDR3 loop spans 17 amino acids. Germline values: CDR1 MNHEY, CDR2 SVGAGI.

This clonotype was observed a handful of times. This chain connects TRBV20-1 to TRBJ2-1; 11 nucleotides agree with TRBD2. Unmatched junction bases numbered 5, after V lost 4 bases and J lost 3 bases. The CDR3 spans 15 residues. The germline gives CDR1 DFQATT, CDR2 SNEGSKA (reference sequence). CDR3 protein: CSATNSGRDYNEQFF. DNA for the CDR3: TGCAGTGCTACCAATAGCGGGAGGGACTACAATGAGCAGTTCTTC.

This clonotype occurred a few times. The gene calls are TRBV18 and TRBJ2-5; maybe TRBD2 (5 bases). The CDR3 covers 13 residues. The germline V gene has CDR1 KGHSH and CDR2 LQKENI. V dropped 7 bases and J dropped 2 bases, with 11 bases sitting between them. CDR3 sequence: CASYRTVQETQYF. Written as DNA, the CDR3 is TGTGCCAGCTATCGGACTGTACAAGAGACCCAGTACTTC.

This clonotype was seen ten or more times. The chain is built from TRBV7-3 and TRBJ2-7; D is unresolved. The CDR3 totals 15 residues. Trimming cost V 5 bases and J 2 bases, with 16 bases left between them. Germline CDR1 reads SGHTA; CDR2 reads FQGTGA. CDR3 sequence: CASSPNPGSPYEQYF. CDR3 DNA sequence: TGTGCCAGCAGCCCAAACCCGGGTTCTCCCTACGAGCAGTACTTC.